The sequence of this T cell receptor beta chain was determined in a study of brain T cells in children with intractable seizures. Findings of the study overall: Absence of clones before surgery may stem from lower sequencing depth. Patients' HCMV serostatus was unknown; virus specificity rests on CDR3 similarity alone.

Concerning this clone: Its antigen is still unknown.

Repertoires were generated with immunoSEQ multiplex PCR, while TCRdb's copy carries only in-frame clones and drops some. Of 300,000 to 400,000 clones in the sample, about 93% are singletons; the top ten hold roughly 6%. Time point denoted: blood from clinic visit 5 months post-surgery; TSC patient then seizure free. Only cases whose brain tissue showed the highest T cell transcript signatures were sequenced. Before surgery, patients took at least one anti-epileptic drug. The germline V gene has CDR1 MGHRA and CDR2 YSYEKL. With 6 bases removed from V and 0 bases from J, the gap between germline ends came to 11 bases. This CDR3 spans 14 amino acids.

This TCR was sampled from a boy younger than two with tuberous sclerosis and intractable seizures. The chain carries TRBV4-1 and TRBJ1-1; D perhaps matches TRBD1 (6 bases). The material was peripheral blood, obtained less than 6 months after surgery. The CDR3 reads CASSYGQLNTEAFF. CDR3 coding DNA: TGCGCCAGCAGTTATGGACAGTTGAACACTGAAGCTTTCTTT.